Below, 8 T cell receptor beta chains from the same sample are listed, as sequenced in a study of shared clonotypes between healthy human individuals. Produced via immunoSEQ multiplex PCR; TCRdb's table is partial and in-frame only. The sample contains some 800,000 clones, 85% to 95% of which appear only once. Selected positively for CCR7 and CD45RO-negative, naive CD8 cells excluded terminally differentiated effector memory CD45RA+ cells. The sequencing sample was made of naive CD8+ T cells sorted from blood. The receptors were gathered from a man younger than 45 in good health.

CDR3 in amino acids: CASSFFPDGGETQYF. The CDR3 bases are TGTGCCAGCAGTTTTTTCCCGGATGGGGGGGAGACCCAGTACTTC. The V gene is TRBV27, the J gene TRBJ2-5; tentative D call: TRBD2 (6 bases). With 3 bases removed from V and 5 bases from J, the gap between germline ends came to 16 bases. Germline values: CDR1 MNHEY, CDR2 SMNVEV (reference sequence). The CDR3 spans 15 residues.

The rearrangement links TRBV28 to TRBJ2-4, with 8 bases aligning to TRBD1. The V segment lost 3 bases and the J segment 9 bases; nucleotides outside the gene matches: 13. Germline values: CDR1 MDHEN, CDR2 SYDVKM. This CDR3 has 16 residues. The CDR3 DNA sequence: TGTGCCAGCAGTTTCTTTCGGACAGGGCCTCGCGGCATTCAGTACTTC. Its translation: CASSFFRTGPRGIQYF.

V usage is TRBV4-1 and J usage is TRBJ2-7, with D perhaps matching TRBD1 (5 bases). The CDR3 totals 15 residues. V dropped 0 bases and J dropped 0 bases, with 9 bases sitting between them. CDR1 is MGHRA and CDR2 is YSYEKL in the germline V gene. CDR3 loop: CASSQDRTSSYEQYF. The CDR3 DNA is TGCGCCAGCAGCCAAGATAGGACAAGCTCCTACGAGCAGTACTTC.

This clone was seen just once. The chain links TRBV28 to TRBJ1-2; D ambiguous. Per the germline V gene, CDR1 is MDHEN and CDR2 is SYDVKM. The CDR3 loop spans 15 amino acids. V was clipped by 5 bases and J by 1 base, with 14 bases between them. The CDR3 region is CASSPLSIGNYGYTF. CDR3 DNA: TGTGCCAGCAGTCCATTGAGTATCGGTAACTATGGCTACACCTTC.

The chain recombines TRBV6-5 with TRBJ2-6; D is unclear. V dropped 4 bases and J dropped 16 bases, with 20 bases sitting between them. The CDR3 covers 14 residues. CDR1 is MNHEY, CDR2 SVGAGI, per germline. The CDR3 sequence is CASSLSTHGSSLTF. In DNA, the CDR3 is TGTGCCAGCAGTTTATCCACTCACGGATCAAGTCTGACTTTC.

The sample holds one count of this clone. The V and J genes are TRBV14 and TRBJ1-2; possible D gene TRBD1, 5 bases. V lost 0 bases, J lost 1 base, and 9 bases lay in between. The CDR3 spans 15 residues. Germline values: CDR1 SGHDN, CDR2 FVKESK. The CDR3 region is CASSQERGYNYGYTF. The CDR3 DNA follows: TGTGCCAGCAGCCAAGAAAGGGGTTATAACTATGGCTACACCTTC.

This chain joins TRBV2 and TRBJ2-2, with 9 bases that match TRBD1. The V gene end was trimmed by 4 bases and the J gene end by 7 bases; junction bases not matched to a gene: 7. The germline V gene has CDR1 SNHLY and CDR2 FYNNEI. The CDR3 loop spans 15 amino acids. DNA for the CDR3: TGTGCCAGCAGTGGAGGACAGGGGTTCAACGGGGAGCTGTTTTTT. Its translation is CASSGGQGFNGELFF. Variable domain in full (rest from reference TRBV2 and TRBJ2-2): EPEVTQTPSHQVTQMGQEVILRCVPISNHLYFYWYRQILGQKVEFLVSFYNNEISEKSEIFDDQFSVERPDGSNFTLKIRSTKLEDSAMYFCASSGGQGFNGELFFGEGSRLTVL.

The chain combines TRBV19 with TRBJ1-1; 7 nucleotides align to TRBD1. CDR1 is LNHDA, CDR2 SQIVND, per germline (reference sequence). V was clipped by 3 bases and J by 4 bases; unmatched bases: 5. The length of the CDR3 is 14 residues. The CDR3 is CASSMEGASTEAFF. CDR3 coding DNA: TGTGCCAGTAGTATGGAGGGGGCGAGCACTGAAGCTTTCTTT.